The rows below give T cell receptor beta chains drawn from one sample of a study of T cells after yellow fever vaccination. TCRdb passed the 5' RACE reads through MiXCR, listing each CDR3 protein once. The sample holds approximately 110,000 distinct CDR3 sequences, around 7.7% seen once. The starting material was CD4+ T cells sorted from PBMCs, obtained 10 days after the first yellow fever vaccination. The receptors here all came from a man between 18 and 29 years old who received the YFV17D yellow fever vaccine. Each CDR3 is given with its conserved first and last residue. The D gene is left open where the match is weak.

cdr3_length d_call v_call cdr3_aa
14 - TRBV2 CASSEGNPNQPQHF
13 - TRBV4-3 CASSQDRNTEAFF
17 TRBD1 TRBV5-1 CASSSLGQGASGTEAFF
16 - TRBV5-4 CASSFPRGTNTGELFF
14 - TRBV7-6 CASSLGSSQETQYF
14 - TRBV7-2 CASSSLGWDYGYTF
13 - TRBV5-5 CASSRQSSYEQYF
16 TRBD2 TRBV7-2 CASSQSSGGAQETQYF
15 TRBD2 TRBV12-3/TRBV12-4 CASSLGLAGTETQYF
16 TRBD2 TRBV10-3 CAISDFSGGARNEQFF
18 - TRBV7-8 CASSSNGIRGASYNEQFF
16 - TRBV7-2 CASSGVSAGGIYEQYF
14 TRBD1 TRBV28 CASSGRQGDYGYTF
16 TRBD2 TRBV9 CASSIRLAGDWNEQFF
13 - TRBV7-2 CASSNRARIEAFF
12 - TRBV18 CASSPVQGDYTF
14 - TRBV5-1 CASSLATPTDTQYF
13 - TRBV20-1 CSALRGRTDTQYF
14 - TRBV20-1 CSARDSGYTGELFF
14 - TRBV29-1 CSTFGHAGQETQYF
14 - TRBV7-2 CASSLFGGANVLTF
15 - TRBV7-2 CASSSFISGTDTQYF
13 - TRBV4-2 CASRLPGAYGYTF
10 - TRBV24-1 CATSVGELFF
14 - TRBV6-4 CASSPQGGNQPQHF
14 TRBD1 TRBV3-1 CASSHDRGRETQYF
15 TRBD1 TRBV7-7 CASSRTGRSKNIQYF
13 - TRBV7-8 CASSSRLKETQYF
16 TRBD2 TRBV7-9 CASSVTSGGSKETQYF
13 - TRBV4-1 CASSQGKGETQYF
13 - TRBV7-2 CASSLRERGELFF
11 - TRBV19 CASREYNEQFF
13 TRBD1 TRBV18 CASSGQGADEQYF
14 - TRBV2 CASRASAISYEQYF
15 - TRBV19 CASSISSRGEATQYF
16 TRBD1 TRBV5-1 CASSTMTTGSNQPQHF
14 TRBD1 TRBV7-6 CASSPGQGTDTQYF
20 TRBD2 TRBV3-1 CASSQDTRLAGETSTDTQYF